This TCR beta chain was sequenced in a study of T-cell memory formation after mild COVID-19. This clonotype came up a few times. What it recognizes is unknown. Germline V CDR1 and CDR2: LNHDA, SQIVND (reference sequence). This CDR3 is built from 15 residues. Trimming took 2 bases from V and 1 from J, leaving 12 bases between them. TCRdb re-called the 5' RACE reads with MiXCR, one entry per CDR3 protein. The profile shows 400,000 to 500,000 distinct CDR3 sequences, 20% to 30% of them singletons. Findings and limits, study-wide: The authors did not confirm SARS-CoV-2 specificity of second-wave clones peaking day 37. Largely, contracting CD4+ clones fell within CM and EM, and contracting CD8+ clones within EMRA.

This chain connects TRBV19 to TRBJ2-7; D is unclear. Material: PBMCs or a T cell subset sorted from them (not recorded which). The TCR was taken from an adult woman who had mild COVID-19 (a few samples of this study predate the infection). Cell type and time point are not known. The DNA of the CDR3 is TGTGCCAGTAGTATATTTAGTGGGGTGTCCTACGAGCAGTACTTC. Protein product: CASSIFSGVSYEQYF.